This paragraph reports one TCR beta chain. This record belongs to a study of cytotoxic CD8 clonotypes in ibrutinib-treated CLL. Across the whole study: Results showed around 25 partial and 2 complete responses; following median roughly 68 months, about 15 remained remitted, about 12 advanced.

Profiling relied on immunoSEQ multiplex PCR, and the TCRdb table lists in-frame clones only, not all of them. The sample includes some 310,000 clones, 70% to 80% of them seen just once. Trimming removed 1 base at V and 4 bases at J, with 2 bases between. Per germline, CDR1 LGHNA and CDR2 YNFKEQ. The CDR3 is 12 amino acids. The input for sequencing was PBMCs, taken before ibrutinib treatment. This clonotype was sampled from a human donor with chronic lymphocytic leukemia. The rearrangement links TRBV4-2 to TRBJ2-1; D not resolved. The CDR3 loop reads CASSQAYNEQFF. The CDR3 region has the DNA TGTGCCAGCAGCCAAGCTTACAATGAGCAGTTCTTC.